This T cell receptor (beta chain) was captured by sequencing in a study of blood T cell repertoires in COVID-19. The count of this clone is one. Libraries were prepared by immunoSEQ multiplex PCR; TCRdb keeps only in-frame clonotypes and omits some of them. The data contain about 280,000 clones, approximately 86% of them singletons. The CDR3 is 14 amino acids. Trimming left V 5 bases short and J 5 bases short, with 15 bases between. Germline CDR1 KGHDR, CDR2 SFDVKD. This sequence originates from a woman aged 25 to 39 who had recovered from COVID-19. The sample taken for sequencing was peripheral blood. This sequence joins TRBV24-1 and TRBJ2-7; D is perhaps TRBD2 (6 bases). In DNA, the CDR3 is TGTGCCACCAGTGTTGGATCCGGGAGCGACGAGCAGTACTTC. Translating gives CATSVGSGSDEQYF.